This TCR beta chain was documented in a study of T cells in Graves' hyperthyroidism and ophthalmopathy. Study information: Before treatment of any kind, peripheral blood was taken at initial diagnosis.

Ophthalmopathy patients had moderate-to-severe active disease, CAS ≥3, NOSPECS ≥4, and disease duration under 3 months. Criteria for exclusion of patients were uncontrolled infection, other autoimmune disease, pregnancy or lactation. There are many counts of this clonotype. Template material for amplifying TCR beta CDR3 regions consisted of RNA transcripts. The study used the HTBI primer set for a first-round RT-PCR of the TCR CDR3. TCRdb called the multiplex PCR reads again in MiXCR, with one record for every CDR3 protein. The table shows 250,000 to 300,000 distinct CDR3 sequences, with around 20% occurring only once. This TCR came from a man aged 50 to 60 with Graves' ophthalmopathy. The sequencing sample was made of blood.

The CDR3 loop reads CASSLGGLGESTEAFF. In DNA form, the CDR3 reads TGTGCCAGCAGCTTAGGGGGGCTGGGGGAAAGCACTGAAGCTTTCTTT. The chain combines TRBV7-9 with TRBJ1-1, with D tentatively TRBD1 (6 bases). V gave up 1 base and J gave up 4 bases, with 16 bases separating them. The germline gives CDR1 SEHNR, CDR2 FQNEAQ (reference sequence). The CDR3 extends over 16 amino acids.